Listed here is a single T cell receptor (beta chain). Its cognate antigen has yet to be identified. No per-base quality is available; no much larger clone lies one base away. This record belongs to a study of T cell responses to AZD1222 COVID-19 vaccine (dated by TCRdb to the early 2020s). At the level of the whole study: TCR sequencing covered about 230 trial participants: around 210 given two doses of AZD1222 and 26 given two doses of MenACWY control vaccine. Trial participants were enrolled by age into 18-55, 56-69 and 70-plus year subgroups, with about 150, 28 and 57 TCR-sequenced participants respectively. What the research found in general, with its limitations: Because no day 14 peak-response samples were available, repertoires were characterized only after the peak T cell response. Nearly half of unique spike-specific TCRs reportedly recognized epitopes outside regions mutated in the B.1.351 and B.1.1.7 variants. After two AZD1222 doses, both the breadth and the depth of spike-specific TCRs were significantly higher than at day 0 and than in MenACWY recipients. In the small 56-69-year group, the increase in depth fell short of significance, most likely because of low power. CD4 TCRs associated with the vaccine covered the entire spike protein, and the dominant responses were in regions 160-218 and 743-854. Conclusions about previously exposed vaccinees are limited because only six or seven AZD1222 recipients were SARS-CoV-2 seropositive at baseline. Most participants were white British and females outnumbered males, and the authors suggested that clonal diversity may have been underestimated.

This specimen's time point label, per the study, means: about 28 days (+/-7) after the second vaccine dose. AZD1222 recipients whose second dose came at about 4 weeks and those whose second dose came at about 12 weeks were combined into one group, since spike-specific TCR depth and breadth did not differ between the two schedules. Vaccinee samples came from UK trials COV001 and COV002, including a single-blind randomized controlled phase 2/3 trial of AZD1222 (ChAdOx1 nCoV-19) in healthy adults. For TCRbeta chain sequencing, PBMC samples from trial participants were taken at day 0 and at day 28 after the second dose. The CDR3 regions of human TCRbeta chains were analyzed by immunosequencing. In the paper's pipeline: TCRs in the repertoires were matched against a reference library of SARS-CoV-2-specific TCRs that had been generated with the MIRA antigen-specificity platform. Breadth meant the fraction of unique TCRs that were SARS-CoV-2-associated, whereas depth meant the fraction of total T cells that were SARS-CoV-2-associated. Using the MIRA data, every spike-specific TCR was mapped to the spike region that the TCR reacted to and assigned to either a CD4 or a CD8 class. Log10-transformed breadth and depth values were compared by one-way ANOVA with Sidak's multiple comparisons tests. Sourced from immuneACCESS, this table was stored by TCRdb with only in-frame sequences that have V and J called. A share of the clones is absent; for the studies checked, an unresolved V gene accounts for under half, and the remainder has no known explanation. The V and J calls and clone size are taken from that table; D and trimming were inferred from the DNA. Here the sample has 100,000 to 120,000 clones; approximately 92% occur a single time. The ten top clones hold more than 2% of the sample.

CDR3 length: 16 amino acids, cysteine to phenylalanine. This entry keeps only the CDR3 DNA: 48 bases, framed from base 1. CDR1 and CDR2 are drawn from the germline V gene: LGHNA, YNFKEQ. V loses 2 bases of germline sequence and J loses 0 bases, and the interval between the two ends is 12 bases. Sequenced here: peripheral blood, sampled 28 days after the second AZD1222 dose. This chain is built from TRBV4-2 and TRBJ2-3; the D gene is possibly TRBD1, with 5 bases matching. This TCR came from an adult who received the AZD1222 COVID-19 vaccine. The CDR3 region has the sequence CASSQRRAASTDTQYF. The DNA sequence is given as TGTGCCAGCAGCCAACGCAGGGCAGCTAGCACAGATACGCAGTATTTT.